This T cell receptor (beta chain) was recorded in a study of T cell repertoires in cytomegalovirus infection (dated by TCRdb to between 2019 and 2020). Looking at the study overall: Donor HLA type was relevant to the analysis, as public TCR beta signatures indicated carriage of CMV infection together with the matching HLA type.

Findings and caveats that apply to the study as a whole: The ex vivo response was dominated by HLA-C-restricted CMV-specific TCR beta clonotypes, which also provided the single most frequent clonotype in two of eight donors. In both this cohort and an independent roughly 350-donor cohort, the cumulative frequency of public TCR beta family members distinguished carriers of CMV infection plus the relevant HLA type.

The germline V gene encodes CDR1 LGHNA and CDR2 YNFKEQ. The CDR3, cysteine through phenylalanine, is 16 amino acids long. Only CDR3 DNA remains: 48 bases, in frame from the first base. For this chain, trimming is 0 bases at the V end and 4 bases at the J end, and the number of junction bases without a gene match is 7. Reads for this sample came from an Illumina HiSeq 1500. The raw public reads went through TCRdb reprocessing: fastp at Q25, MiXCR clone calling, in-frame beta chains kept. Rows merge per CDR3 protein into single entries with the most common DNA and genes. Here the sample has roughly 760,000 distinct CDR3 sequences; approximately 40% occur a single time. Clones ranked in the top ten supply around 2.6% of the sample. Remarks on this clonotype: Its binding antigen is unknown. Base qualities were left out, and no much larger clone turns up one base away.

The receptor comes from a human donor in good health (CMV status not recorded). Some clones in this sample may be carry-over from other donors' samples. The rearrangement joined TRBV4-2 to TRBJ1-2; 8 bases in the middle match TRBD1. The sample taken for sequencing was PBMCs. In nucleotide form, the sequence is TGTGCCAGCAGCCAAGATCCCGGACAGGGCCTCTATGGCTACACCTTC. Its amino acids are CASSQDPGQGLYGYTF.